This T cell receptor beta chain was recovered during a study of T cell repertoires in aging, cancer and after chemotherapy. A mixed TRB-A/B primer pool amplified rearranged TRB by multiplex touch-down PCR. MiXCR, applied by TCRdb to the multiplex PCR reads, yields one record per CDR3 protein. The profile shows just under 5,500 distinct CDR3 sequences, around 45% of them singletons. Peripheral blood genomic DNA, not sorted cells or RNA, was the template. The receptor was isolated from a human donor with a blood cancer. The source material was blood.

The CDR3 coding sequence is TGTGCCAGTAGTCCCCGGACTAGCGGAAACAATGAGCAGTTCTTC. It translates to CASSPRTSGNNEQFF. The genes are TRBV19 and TRBJ2-1, with 10 bases matching TRBD2. The CDR3 extends over 15 amino acids. Germline CDR1 and CDR2: LNHDA and SQIVND (reference sequence). With 5 bases clipped from V and 5 bases from J, the junction kept 6 bases outside the gene matches.